Given below is one T cell receptor (beta chain) in context. Its antigen is unidentified. The data originate from a study of cytomegalovirus exposure and HLA in healthy donors. Findings of the study overall: Among CMV-associated TCR beta chains, most appeared HLA-restricted in a later analysis. Owing to their indistinguishability, certain V segments, notably TRBV6-2 and TRBV6-3, were excluded. Most observed TCR sequences were rare, whereas some public TCRs were detected in many donors. TCR association rates varied by HLA locus in a later analysis, with DRB1 highest and HLA-C lowest.

PCR employed 60 Vbeta and 13 Jbeta primers. The protocol was immunoSEQ multiplex PCR, while the TCRdb copy is restricted to in-frame clones and leaves out a portion. The sample yields around 180,000 clones, almost 85% seen once. J was trimmed by 4 bases and V by 5 bases; bases with no gene match: 10. CDR1 is SGHAT and CDR2 is FQNNGV in the germline V gene. The CDR3 is 16 residues long. The sequence was collected from a woman aged 45-65 years in good health and CMV-seronegative. The V and J genes are TRBV11-2 and TRBJ2-3; 9 bases map to TRBD2. The sample comprised PBMCs. The CDR3 region is CASSLGRGGVSDTQYF. CDR3 bases: TGTGCCAGCAGCCTCGGGCGGGGGGGAGTTTCAGATACGCAGTATTTT. Variable domain in full (rest from reference TRBV11-2 and TRBJ2-3): EAGVAQSPRYKIIEKRQSVAFWCNPISGHATLYWYQQILGQGPKLLIQFQNNGVVDDSQLPKDRFSAERLKGVDSTLKIQPAKLEDSAVYLCASSLGRGGVSDTQYFGPGTRLTVL.